The 25 T cell receptor beta chains below come from one sample, sequenced in a study of a mutant IDH1 vaccine in newly diagnosed glioma (dated by TCRdb to about 2021). Library generation was performed with the immunoSEQ multiplex PCR assay. Sourced from immuneACCESS, this table was stored by TCRdb with only in-frame sequences that have V and J called. A share of the clones is absent; for the studies checked, an unresolved V gene accounts for under half, and the remainder has no known explanation. This sample gives around 30,000 clones in total; more than 70% of them show up just once. The ten largest clonotypes hold approximately 8.4% of the sample. Their antigens are not known. Per the publication, the time point label means: week 23, last vaccination. Each vaccine dose was 300 ug of a 20-mer mutant IDH1 peptide in Montanide, given subcutaneously with topical imiquimod. Sequences were derived from PBMCs, sampled from a glioma patient whose treatment included an IDH1 peptide vaccine. These receptors came from a woman aged 18-30 years with glioma.

The V call is TRBV30, the J call TRBJ1-2, with D maybe TRBD1 (6 bases). There are 14 residues in the CDR3. CDR1 GTSNPN and CDR2 SVGIG come from the germline V gene (reference sequence). V gave up 1 base and J gave up 7 bases, with 16 bases separating them. CDR3 residues: CAWSDWNRDSGYTF. CDR3 coding DNA: TGTGCCTGGAGTGACTGGAACAGGGATAGTGGCTACACCTTC.

DNA of the CDR3: TGTGCCAGCAGCCGTAGCGGGATTTCCTACAATGAGCAGTTCTTC. Its translation: CASSRSGISYNEQFF. The chain recombines TRBV5-5 with TRBJ2-1, with 8 bases lining up with TRBD2. V lost 4 bases to trimming and J lost 1 base; unmatched junction nucleotides: 4. Germline V lookup: CDR1 SGHKS, CDR2 YYEKEE (reference sequence). This CDR3 has 15 residues. Filled out from reference TRBV5-5 and TRBJ2-1, the complete variable domain reads DAGVTQSPTHLIKTRGQQVTLRCSPISGHKSVSWYQQVLGQGPQFIFQYYEKEERGRGNFPDRFSARQFPNYSSELNVNALLLGDSALYLCASSRSGISYNEQFFGPGTRLTVL.

This clone was seen just once. The CDR3 DNA is TGTGCCAGCAGCTACAGGACAGGGAGTGGGGCCAACGTCCTGACTTTC. Protein: CASSYRTGSGANVLTF. V gene TRBV28 combines with J gene TRBJ2-6, with TRBD1 identical over 8 bases. Looked up from germline, CDR1 is MDHEN and CDR2 is SYDVKM. CDR3 length: 16 amino acids. V dropped 6 bases and J dropped 3; count of bases not matched to a gene: 7. Full variable domain (rest looked up from reference TRBV28 and TRBJ2-6): DVKVTQSSRYLVKRTGEKVFLECVQDMDHENMFWYRQDPGLGLRLIYFSYDVKMKEKGDIPEGYSVSREKKERFSLILESASTNQTSMYLCASSYRTGSGANVLTFGAGSRLTVL.

The rearrangement uses TRBV6-5 and TRBJ1-6; D might be TRBD1 (5 bases). Trimming took off 5 bases at V and 7 bases at J, with 12 bases between the two ends. The CDR3 length is 14 residues. Per germline, CDR1 MNHEY and CDR2 SVGAGI. The CDR3 nucleotides are TGTGCCAGCAGTAGAGATCGGGGCAATTCACCCCTCCACTTT. Residues: CASSRDRGNSPLHF.

This clone was recorded only once. The genes are TRBV19 and TRBJ2-7; either TRBD1 or TRBD2 may fit D (6 bases each). Trimming removed 3 bases from V and 2 bases from J, with 8 bases in between. CDR3 length equals 13 residues. Germline lookup yields CDR1 LNHDA and CDR2 SQIVND (reference sequence). CDR3 protein: CASSMRGAYEQYF. The CDR3 nucleotides read TGTGCCAGTAGTATGAGGGGGGCCTACGAGCAGTACTTC.

The chain recombines TRBV6-1 with TRBJ2-1; D perhaps matches TRBD1 (6 bases). V gave up 3 bases and J gave up 5 bases, with 11 bases separating them. The CDR3 extends over 14 amino acids. Germline CDR1 MNHNS, CDR2 SASEGT. CDR3 region: CASSEWTVNNEQFF. CDR3 in DNA: TGTGCCAGCAGTGAGTGGACAGTTAACAATGAGCAGTTCTTC.

The rearrangement links TRBV18 to TRBJ1-1, with D hard to call. The V end lost 3 bases, the J end lost 4 bases, and 18 bases lay between the germline ends. The CDR3 is made up of 16 amino acids. Germline V gene lookup returns CDR1 KGHSH and CDR2 LQKENI. Here the CDR3 reads CASSPAVQGTSTEAFF. CDR3 nucleotide sequence: TGTGCCAGCTCACCGGCAGTTCAAGGCACTAGCACTGAAGCTTTCTTT.

The gene calls are TRBV7-8 and TRBJ2-7; D is possibly TRBD2 (8 bases). The CDR3 is made up of 20 amino acids. Trimming stripped 2 bases from V and 4 bases from J, with 30 bases between. Per the germline V gene, CDR1 is SGHVS and CDR2 is FQNEAQ. CDR3 DNA sequence: TGTGCCAGCAGCTTAACCTCGGGGCGGGAGGTCGAAGGGGACAGTTACGAGCAGTACTTC. As protein: CASSLTSGREVEGDSYEQYF.

V and J are TRBV11-3 and TRBJ2-2; 9 nucleotides agree with TRBD1. The V and J ends lost 5 bases and 4 bases, in that order; junction bases with no gene match: 14. The CDR3 loop spans 18 amino acids. The germline CDR1 and CDR2 sequences are SGHNT and YENEEA. The CDR3 sequence is CASSLPTGTGTITGELFF. CDR3 nucleotides: TGTGCCAGCAGCCTCCCAACCGGGACAGGGACAATCACCGGGGAGCTGTTTTTT.

V gene TRBV6-6 combines with J gene TRBJ2-3; a possible D gene is TRBD1 (6 bases). The CDR3 has 14 residues. Trimming shortened V by 7 bases and J by 3 bases, and 14 bases separated the two germline ends. Per the germline V gene, CDR1 is MNHNY and CDR2 is SVGAGI (reference sequence). The CDR3 DNA sequence: TGTGCCAGCACCTCGAAGGGGACAACAGATACGCAGTATTTT. This codes for CASTSKGTTDTQYF.

The chain links TRBV28 to TRBJ1-3; D is ambiguous. The length of the CDR3 is 14 residues. Germline V lookup: CDR1 MDHEN, CDR2 SYDVKM. V was clipped by 5 bases and J by 1 base, with 9 bases between them. The CDR3 sequence: CASSQGLSGNTIYF. In DNA, the CDR3 is TGTGCCAGCAGTCAAGGACTTTCTGGAAACACCATATATTTT.

V usage is TRBV7-9 and J usage is TRBJ1-1; no definite D call. Trimming removed 0 bases from V and 7 bases from J, with 12 bases in between. CDR3 length: 14 residues. CDR1 and CDR2 (germline): SEHNR, FQNEAQ (reference sequence). The CDR3: CASSLASFGSEAFF. The DNA of the CDR3 is TGTGCCAGCAGCTTAGCGAGTTTCGGGAGTGAAGCTTTCTTT. The full variable domain, its missing parts supplied by reference TRBV7-9 and TRBJ1-1, is DTGVSQNPRHKITKRGQNVTFRCDPISEHNRLYWYRQTLGQGPEFLTYFQNEAQLEKSRLLSDRFSAERPKGSFSTLEIQRTEQGDSAMYLCASSLASFGSEAFFGQGTRLTVV.

The chain uses TRBV18 and TRBJ1-1; tentatively, D is TRBD1 (5 bases). V was shortened by 4 bases and J by 11 bases, with 26 bases between the two germline ends. The CDR3 consists of 16 residues. Germline V gives CDR1 KGHSH, CDR2 LQKENI. CDR3 sequence: CASSQGTSPEGSPAFF. The CDR3, as DNA: TGTGCCAGCTCACAAGGAACTTCACCGGAGGGGAGTCCGGCTTTCTTT.

The J gene is TRBJ2-2, the V gene TRBV5-1; 15 bases fit TRBD2. CDR1 is SGHRS and CDR2 is YFSETQ in the germline V gene. After removal of 0 bases from V and 6 bases from J, the junction contained 6 bases not matched to a gene. CDR3 size: 18 residues. The CDR3 loop is CASSLAYGLAGGPGELFF. The CDR3 nucleotides read TGCGCCAGCAGCTTGGCCTATGGACTAGCGGGGGGGCCCGGGGAGCTGTTTTTT. The full variable domain, in which reference TRBV5-1 and TRBJ2-2 provide the parts outside the CDR3, is KAGVTQTPRYLIKTRGQQVTLSCSPISGHRSVSWYQQTPGQGLQFLFEYFSETQRNKGNFPGRFSGRQFSNSRSEMNVSTLELGDSALYLCASSLAYGLAGGPGELFFGEGSRLTVL.

V and J are TRBV6-5 and TRBJ2-3; D gene uncertain. The V gene's germline CDR1 is MNHEY and CDR2 SVGAGI. Trimming shortened V by 0 bases and J by 2 bases, and 6 bases separated the two germline ends. The CDR3 length is 14 residues. The CDR3 DNA reads as TGTGCCAGCAGTTACTCGATGTCCACAGATACGCAGTATTTT. This sequence encodes CASSYSMSTDTQYF.

The chain has TRBV19 and TRBJ1-1; possibly TRBD1 for D (5 bases). Germline assignment: CDR1 LNHDA and CDR2 SQIVND (reference sequence). V shed 6 bases and J shed 4 bases, with 18 bases lying between them. This CDR3 comprises 15 residues. CDR3 nucleotides: TGTGCCAGTAGACCCGGGCCCCTGGGGGGCACTGAAGCTTTCTTT. Translated: CASRPGPLGGTEAFF.

The chain combines TRBV27 with TRBJ2-7; a weak D match, TRBD1 (5 bases). Germline CDR1 is MNHEY and CDR2 is SMNVEV (reference sequence). Deletions cut 3 bases from V and 5 bases from J, with 17 bases between. This CDR3 comprises 15 residues. CDR3 protein: CASSFSDSTVDEQYF. The CDR3 bases are TGTGCCAGCAGTTTCTCCGACAGTACGGTCGACGAGCAGTACTTC.

Sample share makes this clone medium-sized (0.01 to 0.1%). The V call is TRBV13, the J call TRBJ2-3; D is ambiguous. CDR3 length equals 14 residues. Between the trimmed V and J ends, which lost 2 bases and 5 bases, there was a span of 11 bases. Germline V CDR1 and CDR2: PRHDT, FYEKMQ (reference sequence). The CDR3 nucleotides read TGTGCCAGCAGCTTAAGCCCCCGAGTAGATACGCAGTATTTT. Protein product: CASSLSPRVDTQYF.

The chain carries TRBV5-5 and TRBJ1-1; no reliable D call. Trimming shortened V by 5 bases and J by 0 bases, and 8 bases separated the two germline ends. The germline V gene encodes CDR1 SGHKS and CDR2 YYEKEE (reference sequence). There are 13 residues in the CDR3. CDR3 sequence: CASRLQMNTEAFF. CDR3 nucleotide sequence: TGTGCCAGCAGGTTACAAATGAACACTGAAGCTTTCTTT.

CDR3 in amino acids: CASSQIKMLGLAGARSGANVLTF. The DNA of the CDR3 is TGTGCCAGCAGCCAGATCAAGATGTTGGGACTAGCGGGGGCGCGCTCTGGGGCCAACGTCCTGACTTTC. The rearrangement joins TRBV4-2 to TRBJ2-6; 14 bases map to TRBD2. CDR3 length: 23 amino acids. J gave up 0 bases and V 3 bases, and 16 bases lay outside the gene matches. Germline values: CDR1 LGHNA, CDR2 YNFKEQ.

V is TRBV10-3 and J is TRBJ2-7, with D possibly TRBD2 on 8 matching bases. Trimming left V 2 bases short and J 5 bases short, with 28 bases between. From germline, CDR1 is ENHRY and CDR2 SYGVKD. The CDR3 runs to 19 residues. This CDR3 reads CAISERGQEPRREDHEQYF. The CDR3 coding sequence is TGTGCCATCAGTGAGCGAGGACAGGAGCCGCGGCGGGAGGATCACGAGCAGTACTTC.

The CDR3 loop reads CATEGLAGGPGTGELFF. DNA of the CDR3: TGTGCCACAGAGGGACTAGCGGGAGGGCCGGGCACCGGGGAGCTGTTTTTT. The chain uses TRBV10-3 and TRBJ2-2, with 16 bases lining up with TRBD2. The CDR3 is 17 amino acids. V shed 10 bases, J shed 4 bases, and the junction held 9 bases outside the gene matches. The germline V gene encodes CDR1 ENHRY and CDR2 SYGVKD.

The rearrangement joins TRBV5-4 to TRBJ1-1; D is uncertain. Deletions cut 0 bases from V and 4 bases from J, with 4 bases between. The germline V gene has CDR1 SGHNT and CDR2 YYREEE (reference sequence). The CDR3 runs to 12 residues. The CDR3 region is CASSLDGTEAFF. CDR3 sequence (DNA): TGTGCCAGCAGCTTGGACGGCACTGAAGCTTTCTTT.

V gene TRBV5-1 combines with J gene TRBJ2-7; TRBD2 matches 9 bases. The CDR3 runs 16 residues. The V gene's germline CDR1 is SGHRS and CDR2 YFSETQ. With 0 bases clipped from V and 5 bases from J, the junction kept 9 bases outside the gene matches. CDR3 coding DNA: TGCGCCAGCAGCTTGGAGTTAGCGGGAGTTTACAACGAGCAGTACTTC. Its protein product is CASSLELAGVYNEQYF.

This chain uses TRBV7-9 with TRBJ1-6; TRBD1 matches 7 bases. From germline, CDR1 is SEHNR and CDR2 FQNEAQ (reference sequence). Germline trimming cut 5 bases from V and 6 bases from J; bases unmatched to any gene: 4. The CDR3 is 14 amino acids. The chain's CDR3 is CASSAQGINSPLHF. Written as DNA, the CDR3 is TGTGCCAGCAGCGCACAGGGGATTAATTCACCCCTCCACTTT.